The entry that follows covers one T cell receptor (beta chain) sequence. Source study methods: Estimation of nucleated cell counts relied on the amplification of reference gene primers. Some clones are missing from TCRdb's copy, which holds only in-frame ones; the method was immunoSEQ multiplex PCR. That table furnishes V, J and clone size, whereas the DNA furnished D and trimming. The sample yields under 300,000 clones, approximately 86% seen once. CDR1 is SGHNT, CDR2 YYREEE, per germline (reference sequence). Trimming cost V 0 bases and J 3 bases; bases outside gene matches: 2. The CDR3 is 14 amino acids. The source of the sample is a study of blood T cell repertoires in COVID-19.

The source is an older woman with active or convalescent COVID-19. Sequenced input: peripheral blood. The chain recombines TRBV5-4 with TRBJ2-7, with 8 bases lining up with TRBD1. The CDR3 DNA follows: TGTGCCAGCAGCTTGGCCGGGACAGGCTACGAGCAGTACTTC. Protein: CASSLAGTGYEQYF.